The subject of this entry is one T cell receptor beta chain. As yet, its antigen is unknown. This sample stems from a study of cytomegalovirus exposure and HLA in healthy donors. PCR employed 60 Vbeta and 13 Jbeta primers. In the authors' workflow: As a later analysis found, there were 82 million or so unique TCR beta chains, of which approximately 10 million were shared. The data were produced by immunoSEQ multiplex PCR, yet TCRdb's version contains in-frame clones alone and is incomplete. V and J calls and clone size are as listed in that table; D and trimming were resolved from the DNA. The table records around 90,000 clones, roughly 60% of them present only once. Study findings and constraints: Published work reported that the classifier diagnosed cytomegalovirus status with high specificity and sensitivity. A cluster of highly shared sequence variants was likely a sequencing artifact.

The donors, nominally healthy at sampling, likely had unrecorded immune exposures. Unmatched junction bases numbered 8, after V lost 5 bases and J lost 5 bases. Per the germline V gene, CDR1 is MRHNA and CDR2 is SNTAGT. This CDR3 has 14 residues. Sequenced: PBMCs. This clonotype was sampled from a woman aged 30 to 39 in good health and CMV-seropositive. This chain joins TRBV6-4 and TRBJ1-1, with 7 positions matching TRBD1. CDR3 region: CASSITGESTEAFF. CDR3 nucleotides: TGTGCCAGCAGTATAACAGGGGAATCTACTGAAGCTTTCTTT.